This T cell receptor (beta chain) was profiled in a study of blood T cell repertoires in COVID-19. The CDR3 is 15 residues long. Per germline, CDR1 LNHDA and CDR2 SQIVND (reference sequence). V lost 3 bases to trimming and J lost 4 bases; unmatched junction nucleotides: 7. Sequencing used immunoSEQ multiplex PCR; TCRdb keeps in-frame clones, though not all of them. This sample has about 210,000 clones, with approximately 80% found just once. The chain employs TRBV19 and TRBJ2-7; 9 nucleotides agree with TRBD1. The sample consisted of peripheral blood. The receptor was derived from a woman aged 80 or over with COVID-19, enrolled during active disease. The CDR3 here is CASSISGTGRYEQYF. CDR3 in DNA: TGTGCCAGTAGTATTTCCGGGACAGGGCGGTACGAGCAGTACTTC.